The 15 T cell receptor beta chains reported below all come from one sample, sequenced in a study of T-cell reconstitution after alpha-beta-depleted transplantation in children. Molecular barcoding with unique molecular identifiers was used for the TCRbeta library. One entry per CDR3 protein, called by TCRdb with MiXCR from the PCR reads. The table has around 370,000 distinct CDR3 sequences, about a tenth seen once. Specimen: PBMCs from the stem cell graft donor, collected from the stem cell graft. These receptors all stem from a human donor who donated a stem cell graft to a child with acute lymphoblastic leukemia.

This clonotype was seen more than once but under ten times. This chain joins TRBV10-1 and TRBJ2-3, with D uncertain. From germline, CDR1 is WNHNN and CDR2 SYGVQD (reference sequence). V shed 2 bases and J shed 5 bases, with 17 bases lying between them. The CDR3 contains 16 residues. CDR3 nucleotide sequence: TGCGCCAGCAGTGAGGCGGCGAGCCGGCGAGGAGATACGCAGTATTTT. It encodes CASSEAASRRGDTQYF.

The genes are TRBV4-1 and TRBJ1-2, with D tentatively TRBD1 (6 bases). In germline, CDR1 is MGHRA, CDR2 YSYEKL. The V end lost 4 bases, the J end lost 1 base, and 16 bases lay between the germline ends. The CDR3 consists of 16 residues. The CDR3 bases are TGCGCCAGCAGCCCCCAATGGGGGCGCGGTAACTATGGCTACACCTTC. Translation: CASSPQWGRGNYGYTF.

This clonotype was counted ten times or more. The rearrangement joins TRBV6-1 to TRBJ2-1; 9 nucleotides match TRBD2. V lost 5 bases to trimming and J lost 2 bases; unmatched junction nucleotides: 4. Germline V gives CDR1 MNHNS, CDR2 SASEGT. CDR3 length equals 15 residues. Here the CDR3 DNA reads TGTGCCAGCAGTCAGACTAGCGGAACCTACAATGAGCAGTTCTTC. Amino acids: CASSQTSGTYNEQFF.

The rearrangement joins TRBV2 to TRBJ2-5; D gene uncertain. CDR1 is SNHLY and CDR2 is FYNNEI in the germline V gene. The CDR3 spans 15 residues. The V and J ends lost 1 base and 0 bases respectively, with 9 bases between them. CDR3 sequence: CASSEGKRYQETQYF. The CDR3 DNA sequence: TGTGCCAGCAGTGAAGGGAAGAGGTACCAAGAGACCCAGTACTTC.

A few counts support this clonotype. This rearrangement joins TRBV20-1 to TRBJ2-2, with TRBD2 matching 12 bases. This CDR3 is 17 amino acids long. Germline trimming cut 3 bases from V and 3 bases from J; bases unmatched to any gene: 8. CDR1 and CDR2 (germline): DFQATT, SNEGSKA (reference sequence). The CDR3 DNA reads TGCAGTGCTAGCCCCCGACTAGCGGGAGTTCACACCGGGGAGCTGTTTTTT. Its translation: CSASPRLAGVHTGELFF.

This clonotype showed up just a few times. CDR3 residues: CASSLGRGATNYGYTF. Here the CDR3 DNA reads TGCGCCAGCAGCCTGGGACGCGGAGCTACTAACTATGGCTACACCTTC. The chain couples TRBV5-1 to TRBJ1-2; D is perhaps TRBD1 (5 bases). The germline CDR1 and CDR2 sequences are SGHRS and YFSETQ. The V end lost 4 bases, the J end lost 0 bases, and 16 bases lay between the germline ends. The CDR3 covers 16 residues.

The sample holds a few counts of this clonotype. The CDR3 DNA follows: TGTGCCAGCAGCCCCACATTGGGCAGGGGCACAGATACGCAGTATTTT. Translating it yields CASSPTLGRGTDTQYF. The chain employs TRBV4-2 and TRBJ2-3; D is possibly TRBD1 (5 bases). V lost 4 bases, J lost 1 base, and 15 bases lay in between. Germline V lookup: CDR1 LGHNA, CDR2 YNFKEQ. The CDR3 totals 16 residues.

V is TRBV9 and J is TRBJ2-7; no firm D call. Trimming cost V 0 bases and J 0 bases, with 10 bases left between them. The length of the CDR3 is 15 residues. Per germline, CDR1 SGDLS and CDR2 YYNGEE. Written as DNA, the CDR3 is TGTGCCAGCAGCGTAGGGTCATCGTTCTCCTACGAGCAGTACTTC. It encodes CASSVGSSFSYEQYF.

This clonotype came up a few times. The chain employs TRBV3-1 and TRBJ2-3; D uncertain. V lost 1 base, J lost 1 base, and 6 bases lay in between. The CDR3 has 14 residues. Germline assignment: CDR1 LGHDT and CDR2 YNNKEL (reference sequence). This chain's CDR3 is CASSQVPGTDTQYF. The CDR3 DNA sequence: TGTGCCAGCAGCCAAGTCCCCGGCACAGATACGCAGTATTTT.

The sample holds many counts of this clonotype. The rearrangement joins TRBV7-9 to TRBJ1-2; TRBD1 agrees at 9 bases. In germline, CDR1 is SEHNR, CDR2 FQNEAQ (reference sequence). The CDR3 has 15 amino acids. The V and J ends lost 5 bases and 1 base, in that order; junction bases with no gene match: 5. CDR3: CASSPQGASNYGYTF. The CDR3 DNA is TGTGCCAGCAGCCCACAGGGGGCGAGTAACTATGGCTACACCTTC.

This clonotype was observed many times. The chain uses TRBV9 and TRBJ2-2; 12 bases match TRBD2. The J segment lost 0 bases and the V segment lost 0 bases, leaving 12 bases of the junction unmatched. This CDR3 is 21 amino acids long. Germline-derived CDR1 and CDR2 are SGDLS and YYNGEE. Written as DNA, the CDR3 is TGTGCCAGCAGCGTAGTTCCCTCGGGACTAGCGGGTTTAGCGAACACCGGGGAGCTGTTTTTT. It translates to CASSVVPSGLAGLANTGELFF.

The J gene is TRBJ2-1, the V gene TRBV7-2; 9 bases align to TRBD2. Germline-derived CDR1 and CDR2 are SGHTA and FQGNSA. Trimming at V came to 7 bases and at J to 5 bases, leaving 6 bases not matched to a gene. This CDR3 has 14 amino acids. This CDR3 is CASTRGGGDNEQFF. CDR3 nucleotide sequence: TGTGCCAGCACCAGAGGCGGGGGGGACAATGAGCAGTTCTTC.

This clonotype has just a few counts. The chain carries TRBV6-5 and TRBJ2-5; TRBD2 might be the D (6 bases). In germline, CDR1 is MNHEY, CDR2 SVGAGI. V was clipped by 0 bases and J by 4 bases, with 12 bases between them. There are 15 residues in the CDR3. As DNA, the CDR3 is TGTGCCAGCAGTTACTCGGCGGGGTTAGTAGAGACCCAGTACTTC. Translated, it gives CASSYSAGLVETQYF.

In this sample, this clonotype turned up a few times. This rearrangement joins TRBV27 to TRBJ1-5; perhaps TRBD1 as D (5 bases). CDR1 MNHEY and CDR2 SMNVEV come from the germline V gene (reference sequence). This CDR3 has 16 residues. The V end was cut by 0 bases, the J end by 1 base, with 10 bases between. The CDR3 loop reads CASSLSGGASNQPQHF. In DNA form, the CDR3 reads TGTGCCAGCAGTTTATCCGGAGGGGCCAGCAATCAGCCCCAGCATTTT.

The chain couples TRBV13 to TRBJ2-7, with 9 bases matching TRBD1. Trimming removed 5 bases from V and 5 bases from J; junction bases left unmatched: 10. Germline V gene sequence: CDR1 PRHDT, CDR2 FYEKMQ (reference sequence). This CDR3 comprises 15 residues. The CDR3 loop reads CASSTGTGNTHEQYF. The CDR3 nucleotides read TGTGCCAGCAGCACCGGGACAGGGAATACGCACGAGCAGTACTTC.